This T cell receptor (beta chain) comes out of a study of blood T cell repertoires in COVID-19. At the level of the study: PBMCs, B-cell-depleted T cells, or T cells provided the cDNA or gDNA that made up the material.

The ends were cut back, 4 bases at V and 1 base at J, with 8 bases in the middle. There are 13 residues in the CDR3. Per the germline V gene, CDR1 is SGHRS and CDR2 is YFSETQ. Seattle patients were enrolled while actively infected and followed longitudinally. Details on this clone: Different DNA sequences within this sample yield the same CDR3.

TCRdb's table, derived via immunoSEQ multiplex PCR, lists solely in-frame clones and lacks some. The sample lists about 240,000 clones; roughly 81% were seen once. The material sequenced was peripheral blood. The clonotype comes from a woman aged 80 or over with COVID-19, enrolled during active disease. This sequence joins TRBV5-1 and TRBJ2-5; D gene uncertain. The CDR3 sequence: CASSLDSQETQYF. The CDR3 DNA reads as TGCGCCAGCAGCCTTGACTCCCAAGAGACCCAGTACTTC. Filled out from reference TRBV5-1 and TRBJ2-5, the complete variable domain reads KAGVTQTPRYLIKTRGQQVTLSCSPISGHRSVSWYQQTPGQGLQFLFEYFSETQRNKGNFPGRFSGRQFSNSRSEMNVSTLELGDSALYLCASSLDSQETQYFGPGTRLLVL.